This note documents a single TCR beta chain sequence. Libraries were prepared by immunoSEQ multiplex PCR; TCRdb keeps only in-frame clonotypes and omits some of them. The table lists around 80,000 clones, 91% of them singletons. This entry belongs to a study of T cell responses to AZD1222 COVID-19 vaccine. The V gene lost 0 bases and the J gene lost 12 bases, with 12 bases spanning the gap. CDR3 length: 13 residues. This TCR was sampled from an adult who received the AZD1222 COVID-19 vaccine. The material sequenced was peripheral blood, taken 28 days after the second AZD1222 dose. V usage is TRBV12-3 or TRBV12-4 and J usage is TRBJ2-1, with TRBD2 as a possible D gene (6 bases). For the CDR3, the DNA is TGTGCCAGCAGTTTAGCGCTAAGGGAGGCGCAGTTCTTC. Translated: CASSLALREAQFF.